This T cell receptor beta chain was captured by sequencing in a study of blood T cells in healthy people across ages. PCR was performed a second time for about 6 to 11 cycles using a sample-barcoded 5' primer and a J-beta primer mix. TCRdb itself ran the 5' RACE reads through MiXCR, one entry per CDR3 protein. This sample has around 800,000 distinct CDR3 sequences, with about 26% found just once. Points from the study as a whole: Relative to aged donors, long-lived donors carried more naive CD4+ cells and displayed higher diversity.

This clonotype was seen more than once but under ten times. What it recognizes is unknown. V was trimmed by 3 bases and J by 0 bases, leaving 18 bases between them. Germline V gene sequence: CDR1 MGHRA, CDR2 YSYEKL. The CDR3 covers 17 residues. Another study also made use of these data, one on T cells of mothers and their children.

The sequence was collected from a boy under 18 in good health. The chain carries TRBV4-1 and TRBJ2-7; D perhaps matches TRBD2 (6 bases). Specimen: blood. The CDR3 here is CASSQGGIADLSYEQYF. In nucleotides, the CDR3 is TGCGCCAGCAGCCAGGGCGGGATAGCAGACCTCTCCTACGAGCAGTACTTC.